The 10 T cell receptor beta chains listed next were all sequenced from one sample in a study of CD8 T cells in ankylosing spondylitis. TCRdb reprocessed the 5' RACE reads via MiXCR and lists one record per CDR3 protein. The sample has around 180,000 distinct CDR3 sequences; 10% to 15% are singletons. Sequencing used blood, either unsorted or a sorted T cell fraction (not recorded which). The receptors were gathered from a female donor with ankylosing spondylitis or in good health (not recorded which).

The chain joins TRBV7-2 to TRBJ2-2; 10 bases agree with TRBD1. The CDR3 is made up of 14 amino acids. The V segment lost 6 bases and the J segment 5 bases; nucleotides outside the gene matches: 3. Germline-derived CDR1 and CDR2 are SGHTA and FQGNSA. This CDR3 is CASRRTGGTGELFF. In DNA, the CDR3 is TGTGCCAGCAGACGGACAGGGGGAACCGGGGAGCTGTTTTTT.

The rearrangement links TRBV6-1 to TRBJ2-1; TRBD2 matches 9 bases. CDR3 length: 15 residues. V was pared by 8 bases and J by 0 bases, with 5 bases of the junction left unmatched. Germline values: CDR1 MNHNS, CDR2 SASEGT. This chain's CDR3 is CASPDSGSSYNEQFF. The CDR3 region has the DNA TGTGCCAGCCCTGATAGCGGGAGCTCCTACAATGAGCAGTTCTTC.

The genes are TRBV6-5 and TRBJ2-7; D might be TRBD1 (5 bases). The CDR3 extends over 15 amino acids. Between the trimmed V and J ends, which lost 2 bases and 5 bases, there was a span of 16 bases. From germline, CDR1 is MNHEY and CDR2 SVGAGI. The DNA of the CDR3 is TGTGCCAGCAGTTACAGGGGCCTGGGGCCGGACGAGCAGTACTTC. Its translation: CASSYRGLGPDEQYF.

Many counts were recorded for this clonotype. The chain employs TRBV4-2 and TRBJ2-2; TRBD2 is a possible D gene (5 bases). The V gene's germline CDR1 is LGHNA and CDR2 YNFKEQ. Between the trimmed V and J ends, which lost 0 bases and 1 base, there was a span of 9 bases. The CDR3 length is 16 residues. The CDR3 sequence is CASSQDPGGNTGELFF. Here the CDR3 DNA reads TGTGCCAGCAGCCAAGATCCCGGAGGGAACACCGGGGAGCTGTTTTTT.

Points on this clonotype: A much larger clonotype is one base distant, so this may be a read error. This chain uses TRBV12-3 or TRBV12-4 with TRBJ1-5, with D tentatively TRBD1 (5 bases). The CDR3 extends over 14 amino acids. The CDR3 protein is CASGVGDSNRPQHF. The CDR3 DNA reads TGTGCCAGCGGAGTGGGGGATAGCAATCGGCCCCAGCATTTT.

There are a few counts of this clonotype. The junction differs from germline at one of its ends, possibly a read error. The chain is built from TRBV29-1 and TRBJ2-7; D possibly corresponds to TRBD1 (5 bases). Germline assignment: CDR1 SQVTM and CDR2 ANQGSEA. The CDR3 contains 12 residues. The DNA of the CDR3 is TGCAGCGTGGAAGGTACAGGCTACGAGCAGTACTTC. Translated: CSVEGTGYEQYF.

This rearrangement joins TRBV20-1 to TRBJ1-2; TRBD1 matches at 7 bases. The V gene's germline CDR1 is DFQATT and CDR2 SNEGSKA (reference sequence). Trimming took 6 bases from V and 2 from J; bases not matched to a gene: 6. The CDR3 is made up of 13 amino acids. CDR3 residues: CSARDSPNYGYTF. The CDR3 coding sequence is TGCAGTGCCCGGGACAGTCCCAACTATGGCTACACCTTC.

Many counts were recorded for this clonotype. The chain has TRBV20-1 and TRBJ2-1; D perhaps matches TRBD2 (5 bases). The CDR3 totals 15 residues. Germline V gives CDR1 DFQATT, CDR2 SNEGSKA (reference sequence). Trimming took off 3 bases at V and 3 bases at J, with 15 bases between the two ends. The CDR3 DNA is TGCAGTGCTAGGTCGGACTTAACATTCTACAATGAGCAGTTCTTC. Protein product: CSARSDLTFYNEQFF.

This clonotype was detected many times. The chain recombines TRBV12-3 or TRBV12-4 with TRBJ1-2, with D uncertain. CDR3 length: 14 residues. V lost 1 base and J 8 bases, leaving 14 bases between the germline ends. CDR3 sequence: CASSLGPSTDGYTF. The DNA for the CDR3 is TGTGCCAGCAGTTTAGGGCCATCCACGGACGGCTACACCTTC.

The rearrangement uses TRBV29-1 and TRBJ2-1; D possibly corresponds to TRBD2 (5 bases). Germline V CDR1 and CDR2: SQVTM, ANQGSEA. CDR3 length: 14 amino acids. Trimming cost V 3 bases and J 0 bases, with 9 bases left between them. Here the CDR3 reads CSVERESSYNEQFF. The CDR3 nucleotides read TGCAGCGTTGAGAGGGAAAGCTCCTACAATGAGCAGTTCTTC.